Listed below are T cell receptor beta chains from one sample, sequenced in a study of T cells of healthy individuals. TCRdb reprocessed the 5' RACE reads via MiXCR and lists one record per CDR3 protein. This table has 60,000 to 70,000 distinct CDR3 sequences, roughly 17% appearing once. The source of these receptors is a human donor in good health. Both conserved end residues are part of each CDR3. Each record gives: J gene, V gene, D gene, clone size, CDR3 protein, CDR3 DNA. A D gene is named only where the DNA matches it firmly. The size of a clone is reported for some rows only, either as once, few or many, or as a class for expanded clones.

>TRBJ2-4|TRBV5-6|TRBD1|few
CASSLGQLAKNIQYF
TGTGCCAGCAGTTTGGGACAGTTAGCCAAAAACATTCAGTACTTC
>TRBJ2-1|TRBV7-9|-|few
CASSPGQDEQFF
TGTGCCAGCAGCCCCGGGCAGGATGAGCAGTTCTTC
>TRBJ2-5|TRBV9|TRBD1|many
CASSPTGGGETQYF
TGTGCCAGCAGCCCTACAGGGGGCGGAGAGACCCAGTACTTC
>TRBJ1-2|TRBV3-1|-|many
CASSLDGANYGYTF
TGTGCCAGCAGCTTGGACGGAGCTAACTATGGCTACACCTTC
>TRBJ2-2|TRBV5-1|-|many
CASMQAGELFF
TGCGCCAGCATGCAGGCCGGGGAGCTGTTTTTT
>TRBJ1-2|TRBV5-1|-|many
CASSLSASANYGYTF
TGCGCCAGCAGCCTCTCGGCGTCAGCTAACTATGGCTACACCTTC
>TRBJ2-3|TRBV9|TRBD2|many
CASSVGDSGRGDTQYF
TGTGCCAGCAGCGTAGGGGATAGCGGGCGGGGAGATACGCAGTATTTT
>TRBJ1-2|TRBV15|-|-
CATSRDLGQDGYTF
TGTGCCACCAGCAGAGATCTGGGGCAGGATGGCTACACCTTC
>TRBJ2-1|TRBV20-1|-|many
CSARAAANYNEQFF
TGCAGTGCTAGAGCGGCGGCTAACTACAATGAGCAGTTCTTC
>TRBJ2-1|TRBV5-4|-|-
CASSFSIINEQFF
TGTGCCAGCAGCTTCTCCATAATAAATGAGCAGTTCTTC
>TRBJ2-2|TRBV6-1|-|-
CASSVDKSYTGELFF
TGTGCCAGCAGTGTAGATAAGTCCTACACCGGGGAGCTGTTTTTT
>TRBJ1-1|TRBV7-6|TRBD1|many
CASSQPRGQGMNTEAFF
TGTGCCAGCAGTCAACCCAGGGGGCAGGGTATGAACACTGAAGCTTTCTTT
>TRBJ1-5|TRBV24-1|-|many
CATSDNDRQPQHF
TGTGCCACCAGTGACAACGACAGGCAGCCCCAGCATTTT
>TRBJ2-1|TRBV5-1|TRBD2|many
CASSGSSGGVPAVWNEQFF
TGCGCCAGCAGCGGATCTAGCGGGGGAGTTCCAGCTGTGTGGAATGAGCAGTTCTTC
>TRBJ2-3|TRBV27|-|many
CASGNDRQSTDTQYF
TGTGCCAGCGGAAACGACAGACAGTCCACAGATACGCAGTATTTT
>TRBJ2-6|TRBV27|-|many
CASSYISSGANVLTF
TGTGCCAGCAGTTATATAAGCTCTGGGGCCAACGTCCTGACTTTC
>TRBJ2-2|TRBV5-1|-|few
CASNPPGLTGELFF
TGCGCCAGCAATCCCCCAGGGTTGACCGGGGAGCTGTTTTTT
>TRBJ1-4|TRBV28|-|few
CASSYSGATNEKLFF
TGTGCCAGCAGTTATTCAGGGGCAACTAATGAAAAACTGTTTTTT
>TRBJ1-5|TRBV19|TRBD1|many
CASSYHRRDRLSQPQHF
TGTGCCAGTAGCTATCACCGCCGGGACAGGTTAAGTCAGCCCCAGCATTTT
>TRBJ2-3|TRBV24-1|-|many
CATSDRGQTSTDTQYF
TGTGCCACCAGTGACCGCGGACAGACAAGCACAGATACGCAGTATTTT
>TRBJ2-5|TRBV20-1|-|many
CSASPLINQETQYF
TGCAGTGCTTCTCCCCTAATTAACCAAGAGACCCAGTACTTC
>TRBJ2-3|TRBV6-6|TRBD2|-
CASKSSGRIGTQYF
TGTGCCAGCAAGTCTAGCGGGAGGATAGGTACGCAGTATTTT
>TRBJ2-3|TRBV10-2|-|-
CASSQADTQYF
TGCGCCAGCAGTCAGGCAGATACGCAGTATTTT
>TRBJ2-7|TRBV28|TRBD1|-
CASSWTGSLYEQYF
TGTGCCAGCAGTTGGACAGGGAGCCTTTACGAGCAGTACTTC
>TRBJ1-5|TRBV12-3/TRBV12-4|-|few
CASSSSYSNQPQHF
TGTGCCAGCAGTTCGAGTTATAGCAATCAGCCCCAGCATTTT
>TRBJ1-5|TRBV3-1|-|-
CASSQGLDRNQPQHF
TGTGCCAGCAGCCAAGGACTAGACAGAAATCAGCCCCAGCATTTT
>TRBJ1-4|TRBV20-1|TRBD1|medium-sized
CSAQGQGHEKLFF
TGCAGTGCCCAGGGACAGGGCCATGAAAAACTGTTTTTT
>TRBJ1-4|TRBV5-5|-|-
CASSWSGQKLFF
TGTGCCAGCAGCTGGTCAGGGCAAAAACTGTTTTTT
>TRBJ2-7|TRBV7-9|-|few
CASSLNTKSYEQYF
TGTGCCAGCAGCTTAAATACGAAAAGTTACGAGCAGTACTTC
>TRBJ2-3|TRBV24-1|-|many
CATSDPSRDGVTDTQYF
TGTGCCACCAGTGATCCCTCCCGGGACGGAGTCACAGATACGCAGTATTTT
>TRBJ1-1|TRBV20-1|-|few
CSARGTPYTEAFF
TGCAGTGCTCGAGGGACTCCTTACACTGAAGCTTTCTTT
>TRBJ2-3|TRBV6-2/TRBV6-3|TRBD2|few
CASSYVPGGFTDTQYF
TGTGCCAGCAGTTACGTCCCCGGGGGGTTCACAGATACGCAGTATTTT
>TRBJ1-6|TRBV20-1|-|few
CSARGRTSSYNSPLHF
TGCAGTGCTAGAGGCCGGACGAGCTCCTATAATTCACCCCTCCACTTT
>TRBJ2-7|TRBV7-2|-|many
CASSLGNRFREQYF
TGTGCCAGCAGCTTAGGGAACAGGTTCCGCGAGCAGTACTTC
>TRBJ1-2|TRBV7-9|-|many
CASSLVSFEGYGYTF
TGTGCCAGCAGCTTAGTATCATTCGAGGGCTATGGCTACACCTTC
>TRBJ1-2|TRBV29-1|-|many
CSVEPYREGYTF
TGCAGCGTTGAGCCATACAGGGAAGGCTACACCTTC
>TRBJ2-1|TRBV3-1|TRBD2|-
CASSLSGNWNEQFF
TGTGCCAGCAGCCTTAGCGGGAATTGGAATGAGCAGTTCTTC
>TRBJ2-1|TRBV12-5|TRBD1|once
CASKTGTEANEQFF
TGTGCCAGCAAAACCGGGACAGAGGCCAATGAGCAGTTCTTC
>TRBJ2-1|TRBV24-1|TRBD2|many
CATSPGTSGRNEQFF
TGTGCCACCAGCCCGGGGACTAGCGGGAGGAATGAGCAGTTCTTC
>TRBJ2-7|TRBV4-3|TRBD1|many
CASSQGGGTGVYEQYF
TGCGCCAGCAGCCAAGGAGGGGGGACAGGGGTCTACGAGCAGTACTTC
>TRBJ2-2|TRBV29-1|TRBD1|few
CSADRGRTGELFF
TGCAGCGCGGACAGGGGAAGGACCGGGGAGCTGTTTTTT
>TRBJ2-2|TRBV12-3/TRBV12-4|TRBD1|many
CASRPDRGSAGELFF
TGTGCCAGCAGACCGGACAGGGGGTCGGCCGGGGAGCTGTTTTTT
>TRBJ1-6|TRBV9|-|few
CASSVKMGGGSPLHF
TGTGCCAGCAGCGTAAAAATGGGGGGAGGTTCACCCCTCCACTTT
>TRBJ1-4|TRBV20-1|-|few
CSALRDGNEKLFF
TGCAGTGCTCTCCGGGACGGGAATGAAAAACTGTTTTTT
>TRBJ2-5|TRBV19|-|-
CASCPVQETQYF
TGTGCCAGTTGCCCGGTCCAAGAGACACAGTACTTC
>TRBJ2-7|TRBV28|-|few
CASSLLDSGSYEQYF
TGTGCCAGCAGTTTACTGGACTCTGGGTCCTACGAGCAGTACTTC
>TRBJ1-1|TRBV7-9|-|few
CASSSGEAFF
TGTGCCAGCAGCTCAGGTGAAGCTTTCTTT
>TRBJ2-7|TRBV7-9|-|many
CASSSGAGRLYEQYF
TGTGCCAGCAGCTCCGGAGCAGGACGGCTCTACGAGCAGTACTTC
>TRBJ1-1|TRBV29-1|-|few
CSVRGAIGGTEAFF
TGCAGCGTTCGGGGGGCCATTGGGGGCACTGAAGCTTTCTTT
>TRBJ2-3|TRBV6-6|-|-
CASSYTSPADTQYF
TGTGCCAGCAGTTACACTAGCCCCGCAGATACGCAGTATTTT
>TRBJ2-1|TRBV7-2|-|many
CASSIAVSSYNEQFF
TGTGCCAGCAGCATAGCGGTCTCCTCCTACAATGAGCAGTTCTTC